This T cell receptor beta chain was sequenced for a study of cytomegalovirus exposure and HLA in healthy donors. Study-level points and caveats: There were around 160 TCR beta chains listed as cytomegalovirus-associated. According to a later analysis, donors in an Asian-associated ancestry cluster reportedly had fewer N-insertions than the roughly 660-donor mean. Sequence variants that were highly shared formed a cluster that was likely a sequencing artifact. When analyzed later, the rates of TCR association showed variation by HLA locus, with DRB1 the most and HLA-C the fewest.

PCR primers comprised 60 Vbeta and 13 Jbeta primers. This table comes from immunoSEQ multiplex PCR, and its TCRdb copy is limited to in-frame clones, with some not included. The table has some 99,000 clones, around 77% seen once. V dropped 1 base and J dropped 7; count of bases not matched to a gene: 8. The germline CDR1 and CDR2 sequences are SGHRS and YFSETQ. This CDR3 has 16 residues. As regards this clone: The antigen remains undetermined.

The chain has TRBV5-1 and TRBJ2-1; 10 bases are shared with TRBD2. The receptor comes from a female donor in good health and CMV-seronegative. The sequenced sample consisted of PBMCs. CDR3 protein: CASSLIIAGGVNEQFF. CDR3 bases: TGCGCCAGCAGCTTGATTATAGCGGGAGGTGTGAATGAGCAGTTCTTC.